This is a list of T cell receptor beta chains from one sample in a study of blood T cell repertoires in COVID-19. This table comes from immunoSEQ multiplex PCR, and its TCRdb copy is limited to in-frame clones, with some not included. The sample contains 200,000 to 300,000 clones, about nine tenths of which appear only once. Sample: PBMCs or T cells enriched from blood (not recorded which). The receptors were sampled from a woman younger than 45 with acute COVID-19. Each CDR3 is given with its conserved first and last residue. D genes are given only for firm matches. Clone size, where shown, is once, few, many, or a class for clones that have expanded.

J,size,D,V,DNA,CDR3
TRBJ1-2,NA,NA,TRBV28,TGTGCCAGCAGTCCCCCGAGCAGGATCTATGGCTACACCTTC,CASSPPSRIYGYTF
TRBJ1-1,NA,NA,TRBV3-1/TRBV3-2,TGTGCCAGCAGCCTAGGGTCGGGGACTGAAGCTTTCTTT,CASSLGSGTEAFF
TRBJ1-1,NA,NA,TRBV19,TGTGCCAGTAGTATTACCACCGGGACACCCCATGGGAACACTGAAGCTTTCTTT,CASSITTGTPHGNTEAFF
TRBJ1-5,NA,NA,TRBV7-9,TGTGCCAGCAGCCCGACAGATCAGCCCCAGCATTTT,CASSPTDQPQHF
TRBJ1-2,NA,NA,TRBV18,TGTGCCAGCTCACCAGCGCCGACTACTAACTATGGCTACACCTTC,CASSPAPTTNYGYTF
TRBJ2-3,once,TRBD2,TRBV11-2,TGTGCCAGCAGCTTTAGCGGGGGGGCAGATACGCAGTATTTT,CASSFSGGADTQYF
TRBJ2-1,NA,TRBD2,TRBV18,TGTGCCAGCTCACAAGCTAGCGGGGGGAATAATGAGCAGTTCTTC,CASSQASGGNNEQFF
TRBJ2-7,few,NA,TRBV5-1,TGCGCCAGCAGCTCACGGACAGAGTCCTACGAGCAGTACTTC,CASSSRTESYEQYF
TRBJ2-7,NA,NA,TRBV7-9,TGTGCCAGCAGCTTTAACCAGGGGAACGAGCAGTACTTC,CASSFNQGNEQYF
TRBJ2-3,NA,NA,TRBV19,TGTGCCAGTACCCCTTCGCGGAGTAGCACAGATACGCAGTATTTT,CASTPSRSSTDTQYF
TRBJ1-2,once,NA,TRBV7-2,TGTGCCAGCAGCTTAGGCGGTGCCTATGGCTACACCTTC,CASSLGGAYGYTF
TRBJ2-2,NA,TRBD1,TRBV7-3,TGTGCCAGCAGCTCTTGGACAGGGATTGACGGGGAGCTGTTTTTT,CASSSWTGIDGELFF
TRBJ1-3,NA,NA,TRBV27,TGTGCCAGCAGTTTTGGCAGTGCACTAGGAAACACCATATATTTT,CASSFGSALGNTIYF
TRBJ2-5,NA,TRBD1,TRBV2,TGTGCCAGCAGTAGGACAGGGGCAGAGACCCAGTACTTC,CASSRTGAETQYF
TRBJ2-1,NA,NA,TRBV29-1,TGCAGCGTTGAACTACGTTTTAGCTCCTACAATGAGCAGTTCTTC,CSVELRFSSYNEQFF
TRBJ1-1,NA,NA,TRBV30,TGTGCCGGGACCCGGGGGAACACTGAAGCTTTCTTT,CAGTRGNTEAFF
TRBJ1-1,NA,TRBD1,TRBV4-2,TGTGCCAGCAGCCAAGATCGTCAGGGGGCTTTTGAAGCTTTCTTT,CASSQDRQGAFEAFF
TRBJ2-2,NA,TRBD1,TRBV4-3,TGCGCCAGCAGCCGGGGACAGGGGAACACCGGGGAGCTGTTTTTT,CASSRGQGNTGELFF
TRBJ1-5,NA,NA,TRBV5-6,TGTGCCAGCAGCTTGCTGGCAGGCAATCAGCCCCAGCATTTT,CASSLLAGNQPQHF
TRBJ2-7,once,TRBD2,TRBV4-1,TGCGCCAGCAGCCAAGTCAGTATGGGACTAGCTTCTTACGAGCAGTACTTC,CASSQVSMGLASYEQYF
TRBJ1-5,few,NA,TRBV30,TGTGCCGGGGCACAGGGTGGTGGTCAGCCCCAGCATTTT,CAGAQGGGQPQHF
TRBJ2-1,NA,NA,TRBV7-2,TGTGCCAGCAGCGCGGGGTCCTACAATGAGCAGTTCTTC,CASSAGSYNEQFF
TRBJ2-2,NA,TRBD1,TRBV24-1,TGTGCCACCAGTGGGACAGGGGAGGGCGGGGAGCTGTTTTTT,CATSGTGEGGELFF
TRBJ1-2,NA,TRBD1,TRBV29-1,TGCAGCGCAGGGGACAGGGGGCAAATCGGTTCTGGCTACACCTTC,CSAGDRGQIGSGYTF
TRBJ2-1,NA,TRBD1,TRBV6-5,TGTGCCAGCAGTCGCCCCGGGACAGGTCTCGGGGAGCAGTTCTTC,CASSRPGTGLGEQFF
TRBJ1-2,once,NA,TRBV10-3,TGTGCCACCTCCGGGGTCCTCTTCACCTTC,CATSGVLFTF
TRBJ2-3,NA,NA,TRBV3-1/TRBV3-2,TGTGCCAGCAGCCAAGATCGAGTCGGAGATACGCAGTATTTT,CASSQDRVGDTQYF
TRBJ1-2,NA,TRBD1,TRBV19,TGTGCCAGTAGTGACCGGGACAGCTCGGTTGACTACACCTTC,CASSDRDSSVDYTF
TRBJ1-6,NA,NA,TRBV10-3,TGTGCCATCAATGGACAGCTAAATTCACCCCTCCACTTT,CAINGQLNSPLHF
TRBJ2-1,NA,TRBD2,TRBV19,TGTGCCAGTAGTCCGGGACGGGAGGTTAATGAGCAGTTCTTC,CASSPGREVNEQFF
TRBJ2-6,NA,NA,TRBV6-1,TGTGCCAGCAGTGAATGGGCAGGCTCTCCTGGGGCCAACGTCCTGACTTTC,CASSEWAGSPGANVLTF
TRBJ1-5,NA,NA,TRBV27,TGTGCCAGCAGTTCAGTACGCAATCAGCCCCAGCATTTT,CASSSVRNQPQHF
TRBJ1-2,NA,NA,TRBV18,TGTGCCAGCTCACCTGAGGGACCGGGACACAACTATGGCTACACCTTC,CASSPEGPGHNYGYTF
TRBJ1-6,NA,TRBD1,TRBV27,TGTGCCAGCAGTTTATGGCAGGGGGCAGGTAATTCACCCCTCCACTTT,CASSLWQGAGNSPLHF
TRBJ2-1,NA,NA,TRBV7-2,TGTGCCAGCAGCAACAAAGGGGGGGACGAGCAGTTCTTC,CASSNKGGDEQFF
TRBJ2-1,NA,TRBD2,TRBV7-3,TGTGCCAGCAGCCGATGGGCGGGGGGATCCAATGAGCAGTTCTTC,CASSRWAGGSNEQFF
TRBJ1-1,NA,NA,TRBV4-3,TGCGCCAGCAGCCCCACGGGGGTGACTGAAGCTTTCTTT,CASSPTGVTEAFF
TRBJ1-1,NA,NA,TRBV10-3,TGTGCCATCAGTGAGTCCCCAGGGGACACTGAAGCTTTCTTT,CAISESPGDTEAFF
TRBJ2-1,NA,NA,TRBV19,TGTGCCAGTAGTATTTCTGGAGGCTCCCTGGGAGTCTTC,CASSISGGSLGVF
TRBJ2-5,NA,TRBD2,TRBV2,TGTGCCAGCAGTGAATGGGGGGGTGAGACCCAGTACTTC,CASSEWGGETQYF
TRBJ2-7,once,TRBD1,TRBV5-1,TGCGCCAGCAGCTGGGGGGGACAGGGAATCTACGAGCAGTACTTC,CASSWGGQGIYEQYF
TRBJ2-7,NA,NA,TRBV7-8,TGTGCCAGCAGCTCAGGGTTCTTCTACGAGCAGTACTTC,CASSSGFFYEQYF
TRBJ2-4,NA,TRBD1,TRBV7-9,TGTGCCAGCAGCTTACCGGGACAGGGAGGGAGCATTCAGTACTTC,CASSLPGQGGSIQYF
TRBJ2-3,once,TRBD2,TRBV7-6,TGTGCCAGCAGCTTAGCAAGCACGGGGGGGGTATCCACAGATACGCAGTATTTT,CASSLASTGGVSTDTQYF
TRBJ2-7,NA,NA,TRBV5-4,TGTGCCAGCAGCTTGGCAGGGAACCTCTACGAGCAGTACTTC,CASSLAGNLYEQYF